The clone carrying this T cell receptor (beta chain) was counted between two and nine times. What it binds is not known. The data are from a study of identical twins. This CDR3 comprises 16 residues. V was cut by 4 bases and J by 2 bases, with 14 bases left in between. The germline CDR1 and CDR2 sequences are KGHDR and SFDVKD. Whole-study results and caveats: Compared with models, monozygotic twins showed more out-of-frame TCR alpha sharing. Within twin pairs, the out-of-frame alpha sequences they shared showed excess low generation probability. Abundant beta clonotypes from cord blood bore fewer insertions; memory repertoires lacked this pattern.

A single record per CDR3 protein comes from TCRdb applying MiXCR to the 5' RACE reads. The sample has 450,000 to 650,000 distinct CDR3 sequences; over 12% are singletons. These records were also assigned to another study, of yellow fever vaccine responses in identical twins.

This receptor was identified in a woman between 18 and 29 years old in good health. This chain uses TRBV24-1 with TRBJ2-1; D gene uncertain. Sequenced sample: CD4+ T cells sorted from blood. CDR3 coding DNA: TGTGCCACCAGTGACCCGCCCAAAGGAACCTACAATGAGCAGTTCTTC. Translation: CATSDPPKGTYNEQFF.